The 10 T cell receptor beta chains presented below share a single source sample, sequenced in a study of Graves' ophthalmopathy and Graves' hyperthyroidism. TCR beta CDR3 amplification used RNA transcripts. Investigators did first-round RT-PCR with HTBI primers, then second-round multiplex PCR. TCRdb processed the multiplex PCR reads anew with MiXCR; each CDR3 protein has one entry. The data hold some 39,000 distinct CDR3 sequences, with 45% to 55% observed a single time. Sequences were obtained from peripheral blood. The source is an adult woman with stable Graves' hyperthyroidism.

The rearrangement joins TRBV5-5 to TRBJ1-1; D unclear. CDR1 is SGHKS, CDR2 YYEKEE, per germline (reference sequence). The V end was cut by 5 bases, the J end by 1 base, with 9 bases between. CDR3 length equals 13 residues. The CDR3 DNA reads TGTGCCAGCAGTTACGATGAGAACACTGAAGCTTTCTTT. This gives the protein CASSYDENTEAFF.

The chain uses TRBV29-1 and TRBJ1-2; 9 nucleotides align to TRBD1. Unmatched junction bases numbered 1, after V lost 6 bases and J lost 11 bases. Germline V CDR1 and CDR2: SQVTM, ANQGSEA. The CDR3 is made up of 9 amino acids. The CDR3, as DNA: TGCAGCGTGGACAGGGGATACACCTTC. Translated, it gives CSVDRGYTF.

This clonotype was seen repeatedly, ten times or more. The chain joins TRBV9 to TRBJ1-1; D unclear. Deletions cut 2 bases from V and 5 bases from J, with 16 bases between. Germline V gene sequence: CDR1 SGDLS, CDR2 YYNGEE. This CDR3 region has 15 residues. The CDR3 DNA follows: TGTGCCAGCAGCGTCGGGGTGGCAGGCGGGACTGAAGCTTTCTTT. Translating gives CASSVGVAGGTEAFF.

The V call is TRBV11-2, the J call TRBJ2-2, with TRBD2 as a possible D gene (6 bases). Germline V gives CDR1 SGHAT, CDR2 FQNNGV. V was shortened by 0 bases and J by 5 bases, with 13 bases between the two germline ends. The length of the CDR3 is 16 residues. In DNA, the CDR3 is TGTGCCAGCAGCTTAGAAGCATCGGGAGTGACCGGGGAGCTGTTTTTT. This translates into CASSLEASGVTGELFF.

The J gene is TRBJ1-2, the V gene TRBV5-1, with TRBD1 matching over 12 bases. The V and J ends lost 4 bases and 8 bases, in that order; junction bases with no gene match: 12. Germline CDR1 SGHRS, CDR2 YFSETQ. This CDR3 has 16 residues. The CDR3 DNA is TGCGCCAGCAGCCAACCCGGGACAGGGGGCGCGGCAGGCTACACCTTC. It yields the protein CASSQPGTGGAAGYTF.

This clonotype was detected only once. The chain carries TRBV2 and TRBJ1-1, with 9 bases lining up with TRBD1. The CDR3 is 13 amino acids. Per germline, CDR1 SNHLY and CDR2 FYNNEI. Germline trimming cut 8 bases from V and 5 bases from J; bases unmatched to any gene: 6. CDR3 residues: CASLGQGPTEAFF. The CDR3 DNA reads TGTGCCAGCTTGGGACAGGGTCCGACTGAAGCTTTCTTT. Filled out from reference TRBV2 and TRBJ1-1, the complete variable domain reads EPEVTQTPSHQVTQMGQEVILRCVPISNHLYFYWYRQILGQKVEFLVSFYNNEISEKSEIFDDQFSVERPDGSNFTLKIRSTKLEDSAMYFCASLGQGPTEAFFGQGTRLTVV.

Comments on this clonotype: Given the absence of the conserved phenylalanine or tryptophan at the CDR3 end, a read error is likely. The chain combines TRBV5-4 with TRBJ2-5; the D gene could be TRBD1 or TRBD2 (5 bases each). V lost 3 bases and J 4 bases, leaving 13 bases between the germline ends. The CDR3 contains 14 residues. CDR1 and CDR2 (germline): SGHNT, YYREEE (reference sequence). The CDR3 sequence is CASSWGLSGETQYL. CDR3 nucleotides: TGTGCCAGCAGCTGGGGCCTAAGCGGAGAGACCCAGTACCTC.

This clonotype was detected a few times. A clone one base away is much larger, so this may be a read error. V and J are TRBV4-1 and TRBJ1-1; 9 bases fit TRBD1. The germline V gene has CDR1 MGHRA and CDR2 YSYEKL. The CDR3 has 15 amino acids. The CDR3 region has the DNA TGCGCCAGCAGCCACCCCGGGACAGGGTCTACTGAAGCTCTCTTT. Protein: CASSHPGTGSTEALF.

The genes are TRBV7-6 and TRBJ2-7; TRBD2 agrees at 10 bases. V shed 5 bases, J shed 7 bases, and the junction held 14 bases outside the gene matches. The CDR3 contains 16 residues. Germline V gene sequence: CDR1 SGHVS, CDR2 FNYEAQ. As DNA, the CDR3 is TGTGCCAGCAGCGCATTTCTAGCGGGAGTGGGCCAAGAGCAGTACTTC. This translates into CASSAFLAGVGQEQYF.

This chain joins TRBV5-1 and TRBJ2-5; 11 positions match TRBD2. The CDR3 length is 15 residues. V lost 5 bases to trimming and J lost 4 bases; unmatched junction nucleotides: 7. CDR1 and CDR2 (germline): SGHRS, YFSETQ. Here the CDR3 reads CASSSLAGEGETQYF. CDR3 DNA sequence: TGCGCCAGCAGTTCACTAGCGGGAGAGGGAGAGACCCAGTACTTC.